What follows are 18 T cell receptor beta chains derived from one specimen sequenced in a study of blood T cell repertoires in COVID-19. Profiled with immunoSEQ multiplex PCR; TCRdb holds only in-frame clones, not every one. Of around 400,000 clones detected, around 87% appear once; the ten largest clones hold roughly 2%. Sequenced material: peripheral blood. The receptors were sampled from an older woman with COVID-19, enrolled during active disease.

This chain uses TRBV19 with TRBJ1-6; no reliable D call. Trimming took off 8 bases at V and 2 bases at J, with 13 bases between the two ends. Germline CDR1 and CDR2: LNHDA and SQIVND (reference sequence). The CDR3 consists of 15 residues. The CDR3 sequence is CASGFGSAYNSPLHF. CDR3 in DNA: TGTGCCAGTGGGTTCGGGAGCGCCTATAATTCACCCCTCCACTTT.

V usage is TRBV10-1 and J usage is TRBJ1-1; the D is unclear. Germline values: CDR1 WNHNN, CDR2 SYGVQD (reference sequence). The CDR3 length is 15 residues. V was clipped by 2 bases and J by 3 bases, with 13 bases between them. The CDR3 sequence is CASSEGRGWDTEAFF. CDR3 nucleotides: TGCGCCAGCAGTGAGGGTCGGGGATGGGACACTGAAGCTTTCTTT.

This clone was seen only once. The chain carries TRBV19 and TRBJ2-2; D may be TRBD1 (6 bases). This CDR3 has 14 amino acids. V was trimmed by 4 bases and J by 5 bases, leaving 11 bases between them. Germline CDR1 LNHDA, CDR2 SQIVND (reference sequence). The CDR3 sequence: CASSTTQGTGELFF. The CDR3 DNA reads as TGTGCCAGTAGTACCACTCAGGGGACCGGGGAGCTGTTTTTT.

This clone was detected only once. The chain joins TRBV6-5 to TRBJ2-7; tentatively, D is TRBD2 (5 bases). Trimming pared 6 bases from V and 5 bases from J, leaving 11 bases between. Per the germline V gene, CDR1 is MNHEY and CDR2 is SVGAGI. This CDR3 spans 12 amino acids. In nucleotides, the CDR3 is TGTGCCAGCAGCCTTGACGGGAACGAGCAGTACTTC. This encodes CASSLDGNEQYF.

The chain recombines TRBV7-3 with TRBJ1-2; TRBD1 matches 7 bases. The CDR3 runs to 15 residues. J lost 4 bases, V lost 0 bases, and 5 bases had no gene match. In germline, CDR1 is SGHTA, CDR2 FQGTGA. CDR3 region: CASSLTGGGGYGYTF. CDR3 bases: TGTGCCAGCAGCTTAACTGGAGGGGGCGGCTATGGCTACACCTTC.

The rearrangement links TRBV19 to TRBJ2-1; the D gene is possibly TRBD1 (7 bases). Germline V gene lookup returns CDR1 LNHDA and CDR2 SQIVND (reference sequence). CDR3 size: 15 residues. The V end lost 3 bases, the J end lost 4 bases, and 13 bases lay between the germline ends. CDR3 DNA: TGTGCCAGTAGTATCGAACAGGGGAGGTACAATGAGCAGTTCTTC. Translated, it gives CASSIEQGRYNEQFF.

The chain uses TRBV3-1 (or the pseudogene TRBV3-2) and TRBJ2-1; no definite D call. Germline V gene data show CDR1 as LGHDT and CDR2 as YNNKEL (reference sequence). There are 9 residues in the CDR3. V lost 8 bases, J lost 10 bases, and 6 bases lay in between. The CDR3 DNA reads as TGTGCCAGCGGGCAAGAGCAGTTCTTC. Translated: CASGQEQFF.

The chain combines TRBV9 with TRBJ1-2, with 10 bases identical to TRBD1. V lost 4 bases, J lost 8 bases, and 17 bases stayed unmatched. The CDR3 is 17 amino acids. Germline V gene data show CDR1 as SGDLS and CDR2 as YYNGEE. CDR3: CASSPQSLTGGVSGYTF. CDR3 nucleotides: TGTGCCAGCAGCCCACAATCCCTGACAGGGGGCGTGAGCGGCTACACCTTC.

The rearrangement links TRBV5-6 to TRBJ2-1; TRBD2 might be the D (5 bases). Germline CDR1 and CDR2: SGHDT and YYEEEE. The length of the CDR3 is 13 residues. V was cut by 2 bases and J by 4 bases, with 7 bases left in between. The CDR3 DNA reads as TGTGCCAGCAGCTTTGGACTGTACAATGAGCAGTTCTTC. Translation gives CASSFGLYNEQFF. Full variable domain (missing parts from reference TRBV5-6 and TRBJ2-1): DAGVTQSPTHLIKTRGQQVTLRCSPKSGHDTVSWYQQALGQGPQFIFQYYEEEERQRGNFPDRFSGHQFPNYSSELNVNALLLGDSALYLCASSFGLYNEQFFGPGTRLTVL.

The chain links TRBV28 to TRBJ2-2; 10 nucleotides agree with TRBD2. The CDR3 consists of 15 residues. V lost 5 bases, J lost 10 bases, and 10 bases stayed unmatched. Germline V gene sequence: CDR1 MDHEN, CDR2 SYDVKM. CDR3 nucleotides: TGTGCCAGCAGTAGCGGGGGGGCCTTAAAGGAGGAGCTGTTTTTT. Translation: CASSSGGALKEELFF.

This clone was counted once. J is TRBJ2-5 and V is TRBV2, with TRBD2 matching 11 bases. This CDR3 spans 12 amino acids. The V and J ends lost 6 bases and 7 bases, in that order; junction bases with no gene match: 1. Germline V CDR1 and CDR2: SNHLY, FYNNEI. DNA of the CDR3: TGTGCCAGCAGGCTAGCGGGGGGGACCCAGTACTTC. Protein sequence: CASRLAGGTQYF. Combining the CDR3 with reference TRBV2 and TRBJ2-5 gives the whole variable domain EPEVTQTPSHQVTQMGQEVILRCVPISNHLYFYWYRQILGQKVEFLVSFYNNEISEKSEIFDDQFSVERPDGSNFTLKIRSTKLEDSAMYFCASRLAGGTQYFGPGTRLLVL.

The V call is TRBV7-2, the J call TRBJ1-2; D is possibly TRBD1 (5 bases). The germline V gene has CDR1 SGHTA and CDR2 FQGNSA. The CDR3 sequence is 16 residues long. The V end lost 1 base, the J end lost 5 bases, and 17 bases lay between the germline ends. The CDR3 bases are TGTGCCAGCAGCTTAGGGGGGGGTGGGCAGCAGTATGGCTACACCTTC. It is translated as CASSLGGGGQQYGYTF.

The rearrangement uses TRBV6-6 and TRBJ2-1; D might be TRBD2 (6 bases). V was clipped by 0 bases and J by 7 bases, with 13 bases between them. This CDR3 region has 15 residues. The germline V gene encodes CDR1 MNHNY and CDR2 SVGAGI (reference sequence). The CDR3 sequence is CASSYSPGDWNEQFF. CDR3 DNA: TGTGCCAGCAGTTACTCACCGGGGGACTGGAATGAGCAGTTCTTC.

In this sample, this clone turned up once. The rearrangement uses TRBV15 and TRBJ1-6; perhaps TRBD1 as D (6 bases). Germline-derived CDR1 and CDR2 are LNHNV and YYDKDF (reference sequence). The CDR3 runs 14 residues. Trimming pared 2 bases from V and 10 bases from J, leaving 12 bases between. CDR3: CATSRPRTDSPLHF. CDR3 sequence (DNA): TGTGCCACCAGCAGACCCCGGACAGACTCACCCCTCCACTTT.

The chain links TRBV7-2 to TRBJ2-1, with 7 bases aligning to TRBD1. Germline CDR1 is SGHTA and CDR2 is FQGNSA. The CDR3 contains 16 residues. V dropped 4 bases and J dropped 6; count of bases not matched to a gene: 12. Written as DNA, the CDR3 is TGTGCCAGCAGCTCCGACAGGGATCGGTCTGGCAATGAGCAGTTCTTC. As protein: CASSSDRDRSGNEQFF.

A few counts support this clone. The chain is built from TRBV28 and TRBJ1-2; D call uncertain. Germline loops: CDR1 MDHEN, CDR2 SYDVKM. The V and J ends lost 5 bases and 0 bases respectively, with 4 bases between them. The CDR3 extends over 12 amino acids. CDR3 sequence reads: CASSTTNYGYTF. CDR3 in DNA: TGTGCCAGCAGTACAACTAACTATGGCTACACCTTC.

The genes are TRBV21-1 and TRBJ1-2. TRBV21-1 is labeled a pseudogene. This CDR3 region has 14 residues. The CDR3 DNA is TGTGCCAGCAAACGTGCGGAGGGCCCGGATGGCTACACCTTC. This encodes CASKRAEGPDGYTF.

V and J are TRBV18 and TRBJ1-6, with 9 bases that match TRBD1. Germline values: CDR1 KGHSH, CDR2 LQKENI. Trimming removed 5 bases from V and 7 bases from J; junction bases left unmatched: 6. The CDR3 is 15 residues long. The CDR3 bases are TGTGCCAGCTCATTGGAGACAGGGGGGAATTCACCCCTCCACTTT. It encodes CASSLETGGNSPLHF.